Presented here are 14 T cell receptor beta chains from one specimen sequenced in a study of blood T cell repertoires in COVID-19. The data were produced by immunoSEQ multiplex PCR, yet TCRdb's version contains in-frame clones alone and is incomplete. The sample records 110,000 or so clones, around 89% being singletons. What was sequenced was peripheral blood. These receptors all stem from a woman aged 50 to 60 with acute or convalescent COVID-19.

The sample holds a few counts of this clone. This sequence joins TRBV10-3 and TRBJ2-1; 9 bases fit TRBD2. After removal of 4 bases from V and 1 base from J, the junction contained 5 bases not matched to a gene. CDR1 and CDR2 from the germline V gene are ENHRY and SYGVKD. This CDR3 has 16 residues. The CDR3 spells CAISGDSGSSYNEQFF. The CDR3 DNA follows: TGTGCCATCAGTGGGGATAGCGGGAGTTCCTACAATGAGCAGTTCTTC.

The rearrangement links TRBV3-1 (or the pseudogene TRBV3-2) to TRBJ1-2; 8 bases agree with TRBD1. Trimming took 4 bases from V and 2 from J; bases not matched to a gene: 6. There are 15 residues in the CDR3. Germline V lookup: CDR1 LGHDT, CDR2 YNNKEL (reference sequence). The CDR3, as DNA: TGTGCCAGCAGCCCCATGGACAGGGACAACTATGGCTACACCTTC. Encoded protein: CASSPMDRDNYGYTF.

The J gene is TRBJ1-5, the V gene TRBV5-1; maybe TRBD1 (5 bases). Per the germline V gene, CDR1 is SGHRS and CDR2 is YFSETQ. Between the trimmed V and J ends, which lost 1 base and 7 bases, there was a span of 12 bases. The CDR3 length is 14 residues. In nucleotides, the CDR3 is TGCGCCAGCAGCTTGCGGGCAGGGATGCAGCCCCAGCATTTT. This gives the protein CASSLRAGMQPQHF.

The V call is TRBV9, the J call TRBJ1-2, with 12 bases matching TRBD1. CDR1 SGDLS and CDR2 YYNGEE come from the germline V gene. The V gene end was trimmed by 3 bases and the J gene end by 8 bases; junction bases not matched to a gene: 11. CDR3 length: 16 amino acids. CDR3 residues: CASSATLGDRGQGYTF. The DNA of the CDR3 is TGTGCCAGCAGCGCCACCTTGGGGGACAGGGGGCAAGGCTACACCTTC.

The CDR3 nucleotides are TGTGCCAGCAGTGAACAGGGGTCCCCTGAAGCTTTCTTT. Translation gives CASSEQGSPEAFF. This chain joins TRBV12-3 or TRBV12-4 and TRBJ1-1; the match to TRBD1 covers 7 bases. The V gene end was trimmed by 5 bases and the J gene end by 6 bases; junction bases not matched to a gene: 6. The CDR3 has 13 amino acids.

CDR3 sequence (DNA): TGTGCCAGCAGCTTGGCCCAGGGCCTTAACTATGGCTACACCTTC. Translated, it gives CASSLAQGLNYGYTF. This chain connects TRBV5-6 to TRBJ1-2, with a possible D match to TRBD1 (5 bases). Germline V gene lookup returns CDR1 SGHDT and CDR2 YYEEEE. The CDR3 is made up of 15 amino acids. Trimming pared 0 bases from V and 1 base from J, leaving 10 bases between.

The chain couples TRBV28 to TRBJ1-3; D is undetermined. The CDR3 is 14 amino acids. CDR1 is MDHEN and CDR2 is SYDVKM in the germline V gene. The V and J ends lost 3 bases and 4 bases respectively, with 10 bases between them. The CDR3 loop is CASSFPQAGNTIYF. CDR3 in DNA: TGTGCCAGCAGTTTTCCCCAGGCGGGAAACACCATATATTTT. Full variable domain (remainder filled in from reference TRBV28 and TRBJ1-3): DVKVTQSSRYLVKRTGEKVFLECVQDMDHENMFWYRQDPGLGLRLIYFSYDVKMKEKGDIPEGYSVSREKKERFSLILESASTNQTSMYLCASSFPQAGNTIYFGEGSWLTVV.

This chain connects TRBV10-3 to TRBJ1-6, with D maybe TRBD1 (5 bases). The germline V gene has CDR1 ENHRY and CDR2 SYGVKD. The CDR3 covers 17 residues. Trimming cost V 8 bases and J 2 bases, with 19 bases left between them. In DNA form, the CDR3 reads TGTGCCATCTCAAGGGGAGGGTCTAAAGCCTATAATTCACCCCTCCACTTT. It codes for CAISRGGSKAYNSPLHF.

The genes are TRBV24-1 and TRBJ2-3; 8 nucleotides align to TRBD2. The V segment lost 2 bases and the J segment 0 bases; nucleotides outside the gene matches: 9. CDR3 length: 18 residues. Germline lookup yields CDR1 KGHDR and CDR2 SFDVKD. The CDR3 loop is CATSDSRAGGWSTDTQYF. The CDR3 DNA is TGTGCCACCAGTGATTCGCGGGCGGGGGGCTGGAGCACAGATACGCAGTATTTT.

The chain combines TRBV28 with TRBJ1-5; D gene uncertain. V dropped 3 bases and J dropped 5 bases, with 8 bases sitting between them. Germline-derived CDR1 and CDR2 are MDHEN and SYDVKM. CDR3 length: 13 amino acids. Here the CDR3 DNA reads TGTGCCAGCAGTTTTATTTCGGATCAGCCCCAGCATTTT. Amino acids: CASSFISDQPQHF.

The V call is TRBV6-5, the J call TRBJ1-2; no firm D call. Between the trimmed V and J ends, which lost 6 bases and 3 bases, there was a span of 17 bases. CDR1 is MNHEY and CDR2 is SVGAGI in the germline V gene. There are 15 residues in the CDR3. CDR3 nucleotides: TGTGCCAGCAGCCCCTCAGGTATCCGTGACTATGGCTACACCTTC. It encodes CASSPSGIRDYGYTF.

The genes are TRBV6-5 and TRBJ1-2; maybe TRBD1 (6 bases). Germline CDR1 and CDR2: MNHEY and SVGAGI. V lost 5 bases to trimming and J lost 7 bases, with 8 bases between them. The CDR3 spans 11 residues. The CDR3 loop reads CASSQGSGYTF. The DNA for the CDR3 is TGTGCCAGCAGTCAGGGGTCTGGCTACACCTTC.

CDR3 protein: CASRDSLNTEAFF. CDR3 nucleotide sequence: TGTGCCAGCCGGGACAGTTTGAACACTGAAGCTTTCTTT. This chain uses TRBV27 with TRBJ1-1; 7 nucleotides agree with TRBD1. The CDR3 is 13 amino acids. Germline lookup yields CDR1 MNHEY and CDR2 SMNVEV (reference sequence). Unmatched junction bases numbered 3, after V lost 8 bases and J lost 0 bases.

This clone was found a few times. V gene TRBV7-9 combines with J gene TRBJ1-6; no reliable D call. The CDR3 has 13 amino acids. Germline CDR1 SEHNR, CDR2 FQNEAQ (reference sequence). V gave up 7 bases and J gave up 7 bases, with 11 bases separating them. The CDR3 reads CASNSGYNSPLHF. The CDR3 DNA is TGTGCCAGCAACTCAGGATACAATTCACCCCTCCACTTT.